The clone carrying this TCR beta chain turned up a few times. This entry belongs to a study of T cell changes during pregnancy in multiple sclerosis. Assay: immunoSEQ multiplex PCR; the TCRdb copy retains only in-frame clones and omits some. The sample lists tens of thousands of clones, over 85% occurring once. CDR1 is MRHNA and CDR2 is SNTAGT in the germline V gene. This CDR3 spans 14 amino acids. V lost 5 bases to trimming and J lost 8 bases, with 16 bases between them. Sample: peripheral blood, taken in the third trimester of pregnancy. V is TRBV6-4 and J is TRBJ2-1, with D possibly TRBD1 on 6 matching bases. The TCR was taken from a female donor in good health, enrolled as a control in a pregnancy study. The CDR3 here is CASSSEDSSDEQFF. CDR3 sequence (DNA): TGTGCCAGCAGTTCCGAGGACAGTTCTGATGAGCAGTTCTTC.